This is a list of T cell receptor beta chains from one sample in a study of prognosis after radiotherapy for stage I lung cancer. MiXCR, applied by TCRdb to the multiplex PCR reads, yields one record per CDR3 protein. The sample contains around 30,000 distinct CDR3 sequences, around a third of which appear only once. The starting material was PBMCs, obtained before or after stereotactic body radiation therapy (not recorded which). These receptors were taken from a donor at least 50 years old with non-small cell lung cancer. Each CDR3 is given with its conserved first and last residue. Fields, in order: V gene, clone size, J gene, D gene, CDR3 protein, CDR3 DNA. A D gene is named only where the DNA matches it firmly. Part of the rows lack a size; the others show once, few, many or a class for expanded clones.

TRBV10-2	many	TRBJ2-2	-	CASMAVGTTGELFF	TGCGCCAGCATGGCGGTAGGCACCACCGGGGAGCTGTTTTTT
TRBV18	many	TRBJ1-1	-	CASSPQGRGTEAFF	TGTGCCAGCTCACCCCAAGGGAGGGGCACTGAAGCTTTCTTT
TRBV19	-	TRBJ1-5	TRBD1	CASSHNSGTGFNQPHHF	TGTGCCAGTAGTCACAACTCCGGGACAGGGTTCAATCAGCCCCACCATTTT
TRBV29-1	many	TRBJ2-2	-	CSATDVGGAGELFF	TGCAGCGCTACGGACGTCGGTGGGGCCGGGGAGCTGTTTTTT
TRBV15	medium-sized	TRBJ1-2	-	CATSRQGHRYGYTF	TGTGCCACCAGCAGGCAGGGACATCGCTATGGCTACACCTTC
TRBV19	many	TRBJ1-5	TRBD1	CASSTSGGNNQPQHF	TGTGCCAGTAGTACCTCAGGGGGGAACAATCAGCCCCAGCATTTT
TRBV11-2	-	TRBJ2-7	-	CASSQIQVARISYEQYF	TGTGCCAGCAGCCAGATACAGGTGGCGCGGATTTCCTACGAGCAGTACTTC
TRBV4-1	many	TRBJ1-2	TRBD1	CASSFRDRGFPYGYTF	TGCGCCAGCAGCTTCCGGGACAGGGGGTTCCCCTATGGCTACACCTTC
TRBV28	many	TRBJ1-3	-	CASSLTGLSGNTIYF	TGTGCCAGCAGTTTAACGGGCCTCTCTGGAAACACCATATATTTT
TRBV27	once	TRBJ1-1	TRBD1	CASSIKITGVAFF	TGTGCCAGCAGTATCAAAATTACAGGGGTAGCTTTCTTT
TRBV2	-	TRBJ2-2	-	CASSDLLPRVTGEPFF	TGTGCCAGCAGTGATTTACTTCCTCGGGTCACGGGTGAGCCGTTTTTT
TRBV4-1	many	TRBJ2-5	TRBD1	CASSRGTGQETQYF	TGCGCCAGCAGCCGCGGGACAGGCCAAGAGACCCAGTACTTC
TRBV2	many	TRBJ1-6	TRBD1	CASQTGDRSPLHF	TGTGCCAGCCAAACAGGGGACCGTTCACCCCTCCACTTT
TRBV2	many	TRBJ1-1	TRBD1	CASSVEGATTEAFF	TGTGCCAGCAGTGTGGAGGGGGCGACCACTGAAGCTTTCTTT
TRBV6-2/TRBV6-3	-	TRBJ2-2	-	CATAYQGNANTGELFF	TGTGCCACAGCATATCAGGGAAACGCGAACACCGGGGAGCTGTTTTTT
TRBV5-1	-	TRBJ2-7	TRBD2	CASSFYAGGIYEQYF	TGCGCCAGCAGCTTCTACGCGGGGGGGATCTACGAGCAGTACTTC
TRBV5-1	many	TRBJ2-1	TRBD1	CASSPTTGRNNEQFF	TGCGCCAGCAGCCCCACGACAGGGAGAAACAATGAGCAGTTCTTC
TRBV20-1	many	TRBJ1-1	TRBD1	CSARTGPSPEAFF	TGCAGTGCTAGGACAGGGCCCTCGCCTGAAGCTTTCTTT
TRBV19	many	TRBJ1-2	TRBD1	CASRSGTGPYGYTF	TGTGCCAGTAGGTCCGGGACAGGGCCTTATGGCTACACCTTC
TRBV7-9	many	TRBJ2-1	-	CASSSRVEQFF	TGTGCCAGCAGCTCTAGGGTTGAGCAGTTCTTC
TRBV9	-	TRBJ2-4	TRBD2	CASSVRGGDIQYF	TGTGCCAGCAGCGTACGGGGGGGTGACATTCAGTACTTC
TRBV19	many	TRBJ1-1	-	CASSLGRTEAFF	TGTGCCAGTAGTTTGGGGAGGACTGAAGCTTTCTTT
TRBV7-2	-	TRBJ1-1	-	CASSPRGGRGHKAGFF	TGTGCCAGCAGCCCCCGGGGGGGGAGAGGACATAAAGCAGGTTTCTTT
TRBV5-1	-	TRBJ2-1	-	CASSTCQGHNEQFF	TGCGCCAGCAGCACGTGCCAGGGACACAATGAGCAGTTCTTC
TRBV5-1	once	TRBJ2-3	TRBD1	CASSLEGALTDTQYF	TGCGCCAGCAGCTTGGAGGGGGCTCTCACAGATACGCAGTATTTT
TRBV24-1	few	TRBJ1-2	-	CATSDSSTSWGYTF	TGTGCCACCAGTGATTCTTCGACATCGTGGGGCTACACCTTC
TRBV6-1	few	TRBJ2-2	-	CASSESGALAGELFF	TGTGCCAGCAGTGAATCAGGGGCCCTAGCCGGGGAGCTGTTTTTT
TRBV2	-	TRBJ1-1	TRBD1	CASDGTVNTEAFF	TGTGCCAGCGACGGGACAGTGAACACTGAAGCTTTCTTT
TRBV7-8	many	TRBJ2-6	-	CASSLGFPGTSGANVLTF	TGTGCCAGCAGCTTAGGCTTCCCCGGAACTTCTGGGGCCAACGTCCTGACTTTC
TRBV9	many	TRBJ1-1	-	CASSVEGGGMNTEAFF	TGTGCCAGCAGCGTAGAAGGGGGGGGCATGAACACTGAAGCTTTCTTT
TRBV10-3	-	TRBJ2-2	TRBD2	CAISDPQRLAGGYVELFF	TGTGCCATCAGTGACCCTCAACGGCTAGCGGGTGGTTACGTGGAGCTGTTTTTT
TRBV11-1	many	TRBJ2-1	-	CASSPDGSSYNEQFF	TGTGCCAGCAGCCCCGACGGGAGCTCCTACAATGAGCAGTTCTTC
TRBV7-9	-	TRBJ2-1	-	CANSQTPRRLYNEQFF	TGTGCCAACAGCCAAACCCCGAGACGCCTCTACAATGAGCAGTTCTTC
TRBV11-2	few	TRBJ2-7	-	CASSLPRGATYEQYF	TGTGCCAGCAGCTTACCGCGGGGAGCAACCTACGAGCAGTACTTC
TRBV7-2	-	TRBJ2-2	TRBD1	CASSLGGQGSTGELFF	TGTGCCAGCAGCTTAGGGGGACAGGGGTCCACCGGGGAGCTGTTTTTT
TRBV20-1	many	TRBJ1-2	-	CSARSGYGYTF	TGCAGTGCTAGATCCGGGTATGGCTACACCTTC
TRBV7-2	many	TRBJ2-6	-	CASSLASSGANVLTF	TGTGCCAGCAGCTTAGCCTCCTCTGGGGCCAACGTCCTGACTTTC
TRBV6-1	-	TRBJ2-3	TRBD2	CASHAPPSGGSDTQYF	TGTGCCAGCCATGCCCCTCCTAGCGGGGGGTCTGATACGCAGTATTTT
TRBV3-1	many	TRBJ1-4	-	CASSPSSLRNEKLFF	TGTGCCAGCAGCCCGTCGTCCCTTAGGAATGAAAAACTGTTTTTT